This T cell receptor (beta chain) originates from a study of cytomegalovirus exposure and HLA in healthy donors. Study details: An earlier analysis found fewer than 140 million unique TCR beta sequences from around 180 million T cells.

V was clipped by 2 bases and J by 0 bases; unmatched bases: 3. CDR1 is SGHDT and CDR2 is YYEEEE in the germline V gene. The CDR3 has 16 residues. Regarding this clone: Its antigen is not known.

Overall study results and limits: The classifier, whose performance was assessed in both the original and validation cohorts, reportedly diagnosed cytomegalovirus status with high specificity and sensitivity. Another analysis was done later, and it associated around 15,000 TCR beta sequences with HLA alleles at 0.05 false discovery rate.

The PCR employed 60 Vbeta primers together with 13 Jbeta primers. Here immunoSEQ multiplex PCR was the method, and the copy in TCRdb shows in-frame clones only, minus some. The data contain about 200,000 clones, 75% to 80% of them seen just once; the ten biggest clones take up 1.5% to 2%. The sequenced sample consisted of PBMCs. The rearrangement uses TRBV5-6 and TRBJ2-4; TRBD2 aligns across 9 bases. The TCR sequence derives from a man aged 18 to 30 in good health and CMV-seronegative. CDR3 nucleotide sequence: TGTGCCAGCAGCTTTCTAGCGGGACTAGCCAAAAACATTCAGTACTTC. Its protein is CASSFLAGLAKNIQYF. Together with reference TRBV5-6 and TRBJ2-4, the CDR3 gives the full variable domain: DAGVTQSPTHLIKTRGQQVTLRCSPKSGHDTVSWYQQALGQGPQFIFQYYEEEERQRGNFPDRFSGHQFPNYSSELNVNALLLGDSALYLCASSFLAGLAKNIQYFGAGTRLSVL.